Sequencing of this T cell receptor beta chain was carried out in a study of CD8 T cells in ankylosing spondylitis. Study results and limitations: Matched synovial fluid from ankylosing spondylitis patients was reported to be enriched for disease-linked clones. Made up of about eight highly homologous variants, a TCR beta motif appeared characteristic of ankylosing spondylitis blood. Disease-linked clones bore a CD8+ phenotype and were relatively rare in peripheral blood.

To note about this clonotype: Its antigen is currently unknown.

This CDR3 contains 14 residues. Unmatched junction bases numbered 8, after V lost 7 bases and J lost 8 bases. The authors made TCR beta libraries by quantitative 5'-RACE with molecular barcodes. Each CDR3 protein is one row after TCRdb ran MiXCR on the 5' RACE reads. The sample includes approximately 150,000 distinct CDR3 sequences, approximately 48% of them seen just once. The sequencing sample was made of synovial fluid, either unsorted or a sorted T cell fraction (not recorded which). This TCR was sampled from a male donor with ankylosing spondylitis. The V gene is TRBV12-3 or TRBV12-4, the J gene TRBJ1-4, with 9 bases lining up with TRBD1. In nucleotides, the CDR3 is TGTGCCAGCACCCGGGACAGGGTGGAAGAAAAACTGTTTTTT. This gives the protein CASTRDRVEEKLFF.